This TCR beta chain originates from a study of regulatory T cells in long-lasting Graves disease. Germline lookup yields CDR1 MDHEN and CDR2 SYDVKM. Trimming removed 8 bases from V and 3 bases from J; junction bases left unmatched: 12. The CDR3 length is 17 residues. With iRepertoire HTBI primers and Arm-PCR of CDR3 regions, TCR beta libraries were built. TCRdb independently ran MiXCR on the multiplex PCR reads; one entry per CDR3 protein. The repertoire consists of approximately 360,000 distinct CDR3 sequences, with 10% to 15% occurring once and the leading ten covering approximately 17%. The time point here: newly diagnosed GD, antithyroid drugs for less than 3 months. Making the TCR library involved RNA that had been extracted from PBMCs. Worth noting for this clonotype: The antigen remains undetermined. This clone may be a read error of a much larger clone one base away.

Notes on the study in general: Under persistent disease, TRBV28, TRBJ1-2 and TRBJ2-5 were used preferentially.

The same sample was also used in a study of T cells in Graves' hyperthyroidism and ophthalmopathy. That source reports: The HTBI primer set was used in a first-round RT-PCR of the TCR CDR3.

This clonotype was sampled from a woman between 18 and 30 years old with Graves disease. The rearrangement uses TRBV28 and TRBJ2-3, with TRBD2 matching over 12 bases. The sample consisted of peripheral blood mononuclear cells (PBMCs), taken at new diagnosis, from a patient treated with antithyroid drugs. The CDR3 nucleotides read TGTGCCAGCGCCCTACGGGGGCTAGCGGGAGGGACAGATACGCAGTATTTT. Protein sequence: CASALRGLAGGTDTQYF.